These 27 T cell receptor beta chains share one sample of origin, sequenced in a study. Cells sorted as Tregs were CD4+, CD25+ and CD127-/low. One entry per CDR3 protein results from TCRdb running MiXCR on the 5' RACE reads. The sample yields around 30,000 distinct CDR3 sequences, roughly 30% seen once. The sample taken for sequencing was tumor-infiltrating Tregs sorted from the breast tumor. All receptors derive from a female donor with breast cancer.

This clonotype has just one count. V usage is TRBV29-1 and J usage is TRBJ2-3, with D perhaps matching TRBD1 (6 bases). Germline values: CDR1 SQVTM, CDR2 ANQGSEA. The CDR3 has 15 amino acids. V lost 6 bases and J 4 bases, leaving 20 bases between the germline ends. The CDR3 sequence is CSVPGHRRRADTQYF. CDR3 DNA: TGCAGCGTCCCGGGACATAGGAGGAGAGCAGATACGCAGTATTTT.

In its sample, this clonotype was seen a few times. The chain's CDR3 is CASSFQSNTEAFF. The CDR3 coding sequence is TGTGCCAGCAGCTTCCAGAGTAACACTGAAGCTTTCTTT. The chain links TRBV7-3 to TRBJ1-1; no clear D gene. This CDR3 comprises 13 residues. V lost 3 bases, J lost 2 bases, and 7 bases lay in between. Germline lookup yields CDR1 SGHTA and CDR2 FQGTGA.

Comment on this clonotype: This may come from a read error, since a much larger clone is one base off. This chain links TRBV15 with TRBJ1-1; no firm D call. V was cut by 0 bases and J by 5 bases, with 10 bases left in between. The CDR3 runs to 14 residues. CDR1 and CDR2 (germline): LNHNV, YYDKDF (reference sequence). CDR3 protein: CATSRDFRRTEAFF. DNA for the CDR3: TGTGCCACCAGCAGAGATTTTCGAAGGACTGAAGCTTTCTTT.

In its sample, this clonotype was seen once. A clone one base away is much larger, so this may be a read error. The CDR3 sequence is CATSRVSGQTPPLHF. DNA of the CDR3: TGTGCCACCAGCAGAGTGTCTGGACAGACACCACCCCTCCACTTT. This sequence joins TRBV15 and TRBJ1-6; the D gene is possibly TRBD1 (6 bases). The CDR3 runs to 15 residues. V was shortened by 1 base and J by 11 bases, with 15 bases between the two germline ends. Germline CDR1 reads LNHNV; CDR2 reads YYDKDF (reference sequence).

This clonotype was observed at least ten times. This chain joins TRBV6-6 and TRBJ2-1, with a possible D match to TRBD2 (5 bases). The CDR3 consists of 13 residues. The germline CDR1 and CDR2 sequences are MNHNY and SVGAGI (reference sequence). V was shortened by 2 bases and J by 6 bases, with 8 bases between the two germline ends. CDR3 amino acids: CASSYRDRNEQFF. The CDR3 DNA sequence: TGTGCCAGCAGTTACCGGGATCGCAATGAGCAGTTCTTC.

This clonotype has only a few counts. V usage is TRBV5-5 and J usage is TRBJ2-3; TRBD1 might be the D (5 bases). The CDR3 loop spans 16 amino acids. V shed 4 bases and J shed 5 bases, with 20 bases lying between them. Germline CDR1 reads SGHKS; CDR2 reads YYEKEE (reference sequence). Here the CDR3 DNA reads TGTGCCAGCAGCCCAGGGTCCGGAGTGGGCCAAGATACGCAGTATTTT. This sequence encodes CASSPGSGVGQDTQYF. The whole variable domain, remainder taken from reference TRBV5-5 and TRBJ2-3, is DAGVTQSPTHLIKTRGQQVTLRCSPISGHKSVSWYQQVLGQGPQFIFQYYEKEERGRGNFPDRFSARQFPNYSSELNVNALLLGDSALYLCASSPGSGVGQDTQYFGPGTRLTVL.

This clonotype is categorized as medium-sized. The chain carries TRBV6-5 and TRBJ1-3; D unclear. The CDR3 is 13 residues long. With 5 bases removed from V and 4 bases from J, the gap between germline ends came to 9 bases. Germline CDR1 reads MNHEY; CDR2 reads SVGAGI. CDR3 region: CASSPDGGNTIYF. CDR3 sequence (DNA): TGTGCCAGCAGTCCGGACGGAGGAAACACCATATATTTT.

The sample holds a few counts of this clonotype. With a much larger clone just one base away, this may be a read error. This sequence joins TRBV20-1 and TRBJ2-3; TRBD1 is a possible D gene (5 bases). There are 12 residues in the CDR3. Germline CDR1 and CDR2: DFQATT and SNEGSKA (reference sequence). V lost 6 bases and J lost 1, with 8 bases in between. The CDR3 region is CSARTRTDTQYF. CDR3 coding DNA: TGCAGTGCACGGACACGCACAGATACGCAGTATTTT.

In the case of this clonotype: A junction end diverges from the germline sequence, so it may reflect a read error. The chain recombines TRBV12-5 with TRBJ2-1; D is unresolved. CDR1 and CDR2 (germline): LGHNT, FRNRAP. This CDR3 has 19 residues. The CDR3 protein is CASVTLEMPAGLSYNVQFF. For the CDR3, the DNA is TGTGCTAGTGTTACCTTGGAGATGCCAGCCGGATTATCCTACAATGTGCAGTTCTTC.

This clonotype occurred a few times. A much larger clone sits a single nucleotide away, making a read error possible. This chain uses TRBV6-5 with TRBJ2-1, with 8 bases matching TRBD2. V lost 4 bases to trimming and J lost 8 bases; unmatched junction nucleotides: 10. CDR3 length: 15 amino acids. CDR1 and CDR2 from the germline V gene are MNHEY and SVGAGI. CDR3 amino acids: CASSCFSGTRYEQFF. Here the CDR3 DNA reads TGTGCCAGCAGTTGCTTCTCCGGGACTAGATATGAGCAGTTCTTC.

The chain uses TRBV18 and TRBJ2-7; D is ambiguous. The CDR3 runs to 14 residues. V lost 6 bases to trimming and J lost 1 base, with 13 bases between them. CDR1 KGHSH and CDR2 LQKENI come from the germline V gene. The CDR3 bases are TGTGCCAGCTCCCCTTTCGACCGTTCCTACGAGCAGTACTTC. Its translation: CASSPFDRSYEQYF. Drawing the rest from reference TRBV18 and TRBJ2-7, the complete variable domain is NAGVMQNPRHLVRRRGQEARLRCSPMKGHSHVYWYRQLPEEGLKFMVYLQKENIIDESGMPKERFSAEFPKEGPSILRIQQVVRGDSAAYFCASSPFDRSYEQYFGPGTRLTVT.

With respect to this clonotype: A read error may produce the germline difference seen at one junction end. This rearrangement joins TRBV7-9 to TRBJ1-1; unclear D gene. CDR1 SEHNR and CDR2 FQNEAQ come from the germline V gene (reference sequence). There are 12 residues in the CDR3. The CDR3 DNA reads as TGTGCCAGCAGCTTAGATATCGCTGAAGCTTCCTTT. Residues: CASSLDIAEASF. Combining the CDR3 with reference TRBV7-9 and TRBJ1-1 gives the whole variable domain DTGVSQNPRHKITKRGQNVTFRCDPISEHNRLYWYRQTLGQGPEFLTYFQNEAQLEKSRLLSDRFSAERPKGSFSTLEIQRTEQGDSAMYLCASSLDIAEASFGQGTRLTVV.

There are many counts of this clonotype. This chain links TRBV29-1 with TRBJ1-2, with TRBD1 matching over 9 bases. CDR3 length: 14 residues. CDR1 is SQVTM, CDR2 ANQGSEA, per germline. The V gene end was trimmed by 4 bases and the J gene end by 5 bases; junction bases not matched to a gene: 8. CDR3 sequence reads: CSVGKTGGYYGYTF. CDR3 nucleotides: TGCAGCGTTGGCAAGACAGGGGGATATTATGGCTACACCTTC.

The table lists this clonotype with many counts. The chain carries TRBV19 and TRBJ2-1; D gene unclear. The V end lost 6 bases, the J end lost 0 bases, and 9 bases lay between the germline ends. CDR1 is LNHDA, CDR2 SQIVND, per germline (reference sequence). The CDR3 contains 14 residues. The CDR3 DNA follows: TGTGCCAGTAGGGGTCAGAGCTCCTACAATGAGCAGTTCTTC. It is translated as CASRGQSSYNEQFF. The whole variable domain, filled in from reference TRBV19 and TRBJ2-1, reads DGGITQSPKYLFRKEGQNVTLSCEQNLNHDAMYWYRQDPGQGLRLIYYSQIVNDFQKGDIAEGYSVSREKKESFPLTVTSAQKNPTAFYLCASRGQSSYNEQFFGPGTRLTVL.

To note about this clonotype: One junction end disagrees with the germline gene, perhaps due to a read error. The rearrangement uses TRBV19 and TRBJ2-6, with D possibly matching TRBD1 (6 bases). This CDR3 spans 16 amino acids. CDR1 is LNHDA and CDR2 is SQIVND in the germline V gene (reference sequence). The CDR3 coding sequence is TGTGCCAGCTCGGGACATCGGGCCTCTGGTGCCAACGTCCTGACTTTC. This translates into CASSGHRASGANVLTF.

The table lists this clonotype with a few counts. The chain employs TRBV6-1 and TRBJ2-3; D is perhaps TRBD1 or TRBD2 (5 bases each). The V end was cut by 7 bases, the J end by 8 bases, with 16 bases between. Per germline, CDR1 MNHNS and CDR2 SASEGT. The CDR3 length is 13 residues. The CDR3 reads CASTRDPTGTQYF. CDR3 nucleotides: TGTGCCAGCACTCGGGACCCGACGGGTACGCAGTATTTT.

The chain is built from TRBV20-1 and TRBJ2-5; a weak D match, TRBD2 (5 bases). The CDR3 is made up of 13 amino acids. The germline V gene has CDR1 DFQATT and CDR2 SNEGSKA (reference sequence). V shed 6 bases and J shed 5 bases, with 16 bases lying between them. The CDR3 sequence: CSARKASGETQYF. The CDR3 DNA sequence: TGCAGTGCCCGGAAAGCGTCGGGGGAGACCCAGTACTTC.

For this clonotype: Being one base from a much bigger clone, this may be a read error. This chain links TRBV7-2 with TRBJ2-7; D gene uncertain. Germline assignment: CDR1 SGHTA and CDR2 FQGNSA. The CDR3 is made up of 14 amino acids. Trimming left V 5 bases short and J 1 base short, with 12 bases between. The CDR3 nucleotides are TGTGCCAGCAGCCCTTACATGAAATCCTACGAGCAGTACTTC. Protein sequence: CASSPYMKSYEQYF.

Worth noting for this clonotype: A much larger clone differs by one base, so this may be a read error. The chain couples TRBV12-5 to TRBJ2-6; D is uncertain. V was shortened by 3 bases and J by 2 bases, with 11 bases between the two germline ends. Germline CDR1 reads LGHNT; CDR2 reads FRNRAP. The CDR3 sequence is 16 residues long. Here the CDR3 DNA reads TGTGCTAGTGGTTTCAGCCCCTGGACTGGGGCCAACGTCCTGACTTTC. Encoded protein: CASGFSPWTGANVLTF.

Points on this clonotype: Relative to the germline gene, one junction end is altered; a read error may explain this. V is TRBV6-1 and J is TRBJ1-5; unclear D gene. The CDR3 loop spans 13 amino acids. CDR1 is MNHNS and CDR2 is SASEGT in the germline V gene. The CDR3 DNA sequence: TGTGTCAGCAGTGAACAGTTCAATCAGCCCCAGCATTTT. Residues: CVSSEQFNQPQHF.

V gene TRBV5-1 combines with J gene TRBJ2-3; TRBD2 is a possible D gene (5 bases). The germline V and J ends were trimmed by 1 base and 1 base, with 13 bases remaining between them. The CDR3 sequence is 16 residues long. Germline V CDR1 and CDR2: SGHRS, YFSETQ. The CDR3 sequence is CASSLQQGGRTDTQYF. The CDR3 nucleotides are TGCGCCAGCAGCTTGCAACAAGGAGGCCGCACAGATACGCAGTATTTT. Complete variable domain (other parts from reference TRBV5-1 and TRBJ2-3): KAGVTQTPRYLIKTRGQQVTLSCSPISGHRSVSWYQQTPGQGLQFLFEYFSETQRNKGNFPGRFSGRQFSNSRSEMNVSTLELGDSALYLCASSLQQGGRTDTQYFGPGTRLTVL.

This clonotype was counted many times. One junction end disagrees with the germline gene, perhaps due to a read error. The chain couples TRBV18 to TRBJ2-7; D remains ambiguous. In germline, CDR1 is KGHSH, CDR2 LQKENI. The CDR3 totals 11 residues. The chain's CDR3 is CASSSSYEQYF. As DNA, the CDR3 is TGCGCCAGCAGCTCGTCATACGAGCAGTACTTC.

The J gene is TRBJ2-1, the V gene TRBV3-1; D gene ambiguous. The CDR3 runs to 14 residues. Trimming cost V 4 bases and J 6 bases, with 13 bases left between them. Germline V gives CDR1 LGHDT, CDR2 YNNKEL (reference sequence). This chain's CDR3 is CASSPPIAGNEQFF. The CDR3 region has the DNA TGTGCCAGCAGCCCTCCGATAGCAGGCAATGAGCAGTTCTTC.

By share, this clonotype ranks as medium-sized. This rearrangement joins TRBV5-1 to TRBJ1-5; 7 bases align to TRBD1. The CDR3 is 14 residues long. Germline V CDR1 and CDR2: SGHRS, YFSETQ. The V and J ends lost 0 bases and 9 bases, in that order; junction bases with no gene match: 6. CDR3 DNA sequence: TGCGCCAGCAGCTTGGAAGGGGGCACGATGCCCCAGCATTTT. This encodes CASSLEGGTMPQHF.

This clonotype came up a few times. A read error is possible here, since a much larger clone lies one base away. V gene TRBV7-9 combines with J gene TRBJ2-7; D might be TRBD1 or TRBD2, each matching 5 bases. Trimming cost V 8 bases and J 5 bases, with 19 bases left between them. The CDR3 is 14 amino acids. CDR1 SEHNR and CDR2 FQNEAQ come from the germline V gene (reference sequence). CDR3 protein: CASGTGTGIHEQYF. As DNA, the CDR3 is TGTGCCAGCGGCACCGGGACCGGGATCCACGAGCAGTACTTC.

The chain uses TRBV9 and TRBJ2-2, with a tentative D call TRBD1 (5 bases). V was clipped by 4 bases and J by 11 bases, with 18 bases between them. CDR3 length: 14 residues. Germline CDR1 SGDLS, CDR2 YYNGEE. DNA for the CDR3: TGTGCCAGCAGCACGAGACAGAACACCGAAGAGCTGTTTTTT. Amino acid sequence: CASSTRQNTEELFF. The variable domain in full, with the rest retrieved from reference TRBV9 and TRBJ2-2, is DSGVTQTPKHLITATGQRVTLRCSPRSGDLSVYWYQQSLDQGLQFLIQYYNGEERAKGNILERFSAQQFPDLHSELNLSSLELGDSALYFCASSTRQNTEELFFGEGSRLTVL.

This chain links TRBV20-1 with TRBJ2-3; TRBD2 matches at 8 bases. Germline CDR1 and CDR2: DFQATT and SNEGSKA (reference sequence). This CDR3 spans 14 amino acids. V was clipped by 3 bases and J by 1 base; unmatched bases: 3. In nucleotides, the CDR3 is TGCAGTGCTAGTTCCGGGAGGGGCACAGATACGCAGTATTTT. Translated: CSASSGRGTDTQYF.